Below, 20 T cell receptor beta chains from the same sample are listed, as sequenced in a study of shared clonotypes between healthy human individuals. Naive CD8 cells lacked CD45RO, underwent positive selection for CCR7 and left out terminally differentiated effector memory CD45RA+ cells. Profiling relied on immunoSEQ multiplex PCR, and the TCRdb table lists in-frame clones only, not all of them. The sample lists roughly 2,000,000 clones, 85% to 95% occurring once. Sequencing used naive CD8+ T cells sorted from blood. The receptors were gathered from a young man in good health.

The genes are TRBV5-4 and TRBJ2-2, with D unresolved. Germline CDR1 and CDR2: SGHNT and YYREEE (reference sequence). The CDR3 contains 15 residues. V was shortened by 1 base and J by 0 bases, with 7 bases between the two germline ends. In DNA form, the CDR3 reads TGTGCCAGCAGCTTGTTAGGTTCGAACACCGGGGAGCTGTTTTTT. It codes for CASSLLGSNTGELFF.

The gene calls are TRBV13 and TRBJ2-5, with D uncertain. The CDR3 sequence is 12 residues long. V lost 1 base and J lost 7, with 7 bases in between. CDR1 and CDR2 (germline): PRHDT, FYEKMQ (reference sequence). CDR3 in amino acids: CASSLDRGTQYF. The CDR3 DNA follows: TGTGCCAGCAGCTTAGACCGCGGGACCCAGTACTTC.

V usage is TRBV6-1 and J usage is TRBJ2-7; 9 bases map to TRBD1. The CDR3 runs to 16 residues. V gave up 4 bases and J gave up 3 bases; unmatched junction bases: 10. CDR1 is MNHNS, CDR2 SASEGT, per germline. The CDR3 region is CASSVGRPGQGYEQYF. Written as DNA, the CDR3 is TGTGCCAGCAGTGTGGGAAGACCGGGACAGGGCTACGAGCAGTACTTC.

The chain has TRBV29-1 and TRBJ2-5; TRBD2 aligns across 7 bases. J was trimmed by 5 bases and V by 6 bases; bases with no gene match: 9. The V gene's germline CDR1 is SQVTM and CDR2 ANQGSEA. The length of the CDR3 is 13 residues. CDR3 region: CSVPLGEGETQYF. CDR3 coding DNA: TGCAGCGTCCCGCTAGGGGAGGGGGAGACCCAGTACTTC.

CDR3 coding DNA: TGTGCCAGCAGCGTAGATAGCGGGAGGTTCATAGATACGCAGTATTTT. Its protein is CASSVDSGRFIDTQYF. The rearrangement joins TRBV9 to TRBJ2-3; 10 bases are a match to TRBD2. The germline V gene has CDR1 SGDLS and CDR2 YYNGEE. The V gene end was trimmed by 0 bases and the J gene end by 5 bases; junction bases not matched to a gene: 6. CDR3 length: 16 amino acids.

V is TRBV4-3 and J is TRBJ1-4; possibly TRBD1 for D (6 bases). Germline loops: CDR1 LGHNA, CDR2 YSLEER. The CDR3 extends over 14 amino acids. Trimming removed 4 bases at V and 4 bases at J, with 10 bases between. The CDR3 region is CASSPDRFNEKLFF. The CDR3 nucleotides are TGCGCCAGCAGCCCGGACAGATTTAATGAAAAACTGTTTTTT.

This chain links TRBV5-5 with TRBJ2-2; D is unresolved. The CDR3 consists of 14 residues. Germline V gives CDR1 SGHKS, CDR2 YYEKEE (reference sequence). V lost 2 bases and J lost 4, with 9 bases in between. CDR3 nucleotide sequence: TGTGCCAGCAGCTTAGAAAGTCCCACCGGGGAGCTGTTTTTT. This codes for CASSLESPTGELFF.

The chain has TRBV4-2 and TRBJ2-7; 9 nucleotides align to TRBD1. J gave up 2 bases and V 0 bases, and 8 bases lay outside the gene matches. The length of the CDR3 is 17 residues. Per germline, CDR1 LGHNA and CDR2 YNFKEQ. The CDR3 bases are TGTGCCAGCAGCCAAGATCTACAGGGGGCATTGGCCTACGAGCAGTACTTC. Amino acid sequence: CASSQDLQGALAYEQYF.

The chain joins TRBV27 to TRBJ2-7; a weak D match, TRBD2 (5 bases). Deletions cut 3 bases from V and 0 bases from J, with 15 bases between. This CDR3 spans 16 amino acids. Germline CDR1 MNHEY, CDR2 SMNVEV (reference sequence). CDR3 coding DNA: TGTGCCAGCAGTTTCTCTGAGGGAGCGCTCTCCTACGAGCAGTACTTC. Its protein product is CASSFSEGALSYEQYF.

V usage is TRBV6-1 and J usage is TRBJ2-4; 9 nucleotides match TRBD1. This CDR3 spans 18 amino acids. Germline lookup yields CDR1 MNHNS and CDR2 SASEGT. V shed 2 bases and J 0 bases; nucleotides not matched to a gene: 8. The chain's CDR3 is CASSERDRVGLAKNIQYF. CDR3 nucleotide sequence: TGTGCCAGCAGTGAAAGGGACAGGGTCGGGTTAGCCAAAAACATTCAGTACTTC.

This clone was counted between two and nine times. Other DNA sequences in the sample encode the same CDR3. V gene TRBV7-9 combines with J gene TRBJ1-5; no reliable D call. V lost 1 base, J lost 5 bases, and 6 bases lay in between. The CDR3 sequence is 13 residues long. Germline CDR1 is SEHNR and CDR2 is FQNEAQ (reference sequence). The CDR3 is CASSLGGDQPQHF. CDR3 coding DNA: TGTGCCAGCAGCTTAGGCGGTGATCAGCCCCAGCATTTT.

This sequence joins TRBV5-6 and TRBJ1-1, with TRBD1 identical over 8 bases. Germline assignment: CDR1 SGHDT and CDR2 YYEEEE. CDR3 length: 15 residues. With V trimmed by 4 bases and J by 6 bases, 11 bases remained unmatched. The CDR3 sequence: CASSGPGGWVSEAFF. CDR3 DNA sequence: TGTGCCAGCAGCGGACCAGGGGGCTGGGTATCTGAAGCTTTCTTT.

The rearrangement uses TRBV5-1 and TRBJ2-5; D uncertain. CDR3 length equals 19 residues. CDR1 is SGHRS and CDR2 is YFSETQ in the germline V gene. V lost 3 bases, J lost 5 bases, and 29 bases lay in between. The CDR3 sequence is CASSSVSAAHSDVLETQYF. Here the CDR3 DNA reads TGCGCCAGCAGCTCAGTCTCGGCAGCACACAGTGATGTTCTGGAGACCCAGTACTTC.

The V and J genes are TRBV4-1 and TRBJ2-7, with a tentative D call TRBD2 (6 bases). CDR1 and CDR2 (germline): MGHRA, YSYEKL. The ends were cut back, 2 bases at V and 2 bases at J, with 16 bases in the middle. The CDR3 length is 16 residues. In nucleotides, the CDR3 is TGCGCCAGCAGCCAAAAATTAGCGGACCTTACCTACGAGCAGTACTTC. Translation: CASSQKLADLTYEQYF.

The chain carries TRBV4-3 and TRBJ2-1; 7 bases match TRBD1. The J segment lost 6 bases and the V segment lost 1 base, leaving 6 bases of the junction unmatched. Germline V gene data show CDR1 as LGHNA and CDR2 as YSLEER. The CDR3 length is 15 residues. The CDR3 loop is CASSQGAGGGNEQFF. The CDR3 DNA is TGCGCCAGCAGCCAAGGCGCAGGGGGTGGCAATGAGCAGTTCTTC.

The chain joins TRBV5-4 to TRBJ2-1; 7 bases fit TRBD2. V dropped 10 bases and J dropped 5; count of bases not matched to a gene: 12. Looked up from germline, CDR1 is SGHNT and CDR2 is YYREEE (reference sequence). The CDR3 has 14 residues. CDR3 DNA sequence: TGTGCCGTCACCTCGGACGGGAGGAACAATGAGCAGTTCTTC. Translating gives CAVTSDGRNNEQFF.

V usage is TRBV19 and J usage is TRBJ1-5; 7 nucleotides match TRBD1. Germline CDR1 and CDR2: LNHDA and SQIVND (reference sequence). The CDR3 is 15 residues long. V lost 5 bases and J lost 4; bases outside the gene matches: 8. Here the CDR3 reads CASSPGTEINQPQHF. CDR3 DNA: TGTGCCAGTAGTCCCGGGACAGAGATTAATCAGCCCCAGCATTTT. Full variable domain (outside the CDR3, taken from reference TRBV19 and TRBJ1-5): DGGITQSPKYLFRKEGQNVTLSCEQNLNHDAMYWYRQDPGQGLRLIYYSQIVNDFQKGDIAEGYSVSREKKESFPLTVTSAQKNPTAFYLCASSPGTEINQPQHFGDGTRLSIL.

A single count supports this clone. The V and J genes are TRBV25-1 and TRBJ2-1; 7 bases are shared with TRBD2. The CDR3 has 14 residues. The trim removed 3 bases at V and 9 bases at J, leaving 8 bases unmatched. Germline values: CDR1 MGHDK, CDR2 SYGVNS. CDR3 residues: CASSDLEGGAEQFF. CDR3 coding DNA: TGTGCCAGCAGTGATTTGGAGGGAGGGGCTGAGCAGTTCTTC.

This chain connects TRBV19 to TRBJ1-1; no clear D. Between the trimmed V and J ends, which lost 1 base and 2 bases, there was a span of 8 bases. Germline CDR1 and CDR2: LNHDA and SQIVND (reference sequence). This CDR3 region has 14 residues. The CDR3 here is CASSIGVINTEAFF. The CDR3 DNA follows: TGTGCCAGTAGTATAGGAGTGATCAACACTGAAGCTTTCTTT.

CDR3 protein: CASSQAPVAGVETQYF. CDR3 DNA: TGCGCCAGCAGCCAAGCGCCCGTAGCGGGAGTTGAGACCCAGTACTTC. The chain uses TRBV4-3 and TRBJ2-5, with 9 bases identical to TRBD2. With V trimmed by 1 base and J by 5 bases, 8 bases remained unmatched. There are 16 residues in the CDR3. Per the germline V gene, CDR1 is LGHNA and CDR2 is YSLEER.